The TCR beta chain described here comes from a study of T cells in Graves' hyperthyroidism and ophthalmopathy. V lost 6 bases to trimming and J lost 2 bases, with 16 bases between them. The CDR3 is made up of 15 amino acids. The germline CDR1 and CDR2 sequences are MNHEY and SMNVEV (reference sequence). Using RNA transcripts as the source, TCR beta CDR3 regions were amplified. The TCR CDR3 was amplified in a first-round RT-PCR using the HTBI primer set. Using its own MiXCR run on the multiplex PCR reads, TCRdb lists one record per CDR3 protein. The sample has approximately 620,000 distinct CDR3 sequences, around 15% seen once. General study results and limits: Ophthalmopathy, which appeared later, was predicted by the model a median approximately six months before onset.

This clonotype was detected ten times or more. Its antigen is not identified. The sequencing sample was made of blood. The clonotype was recovered from a middle-aged woman with Graves' ophthalmopathy. V and J are TRBV27 and TRBJ1-1; a possible D gene is TRBD1 (5 bases). The CDR3 loop reads CASRGDSVRNTEAFF. CDR3 coding DNA: TGTGCCAGCAGGGGTGACAGTGTTAGAAACACTGAAGCTTTCTTT.